A single sample gave rise to the 20 T cell receptor beta chains below, sequenced in a study of CD8+ T cells in alopecia areata. Treatment indicated: oral pan-JAK inhibitor, 5-10 mg twice daily. Extraction of RNA preceded its reverse transcription into cDNA, which served as the sequencing template. The protocol was immunoSEQ multiplex PCR, while the TCRdb copy is restricted to in-frame clones and leaves out a portion. Of 95,000 to 100,000 clones in the sample, approximately 66% are singletons; the top ten hold around 15%. The sequenced sample was CD8+ T cells sorted from blood, obtained at week 4, from a patient treated with tofacitinib. Every receptor here comes from a human donor with alopecia areata.

The chain recombines TRBV7-9 with TRBJ1-5; D not certain. The CDR3 sequence is 14 residues long. Germline CDR1 reads SEHNR; CDR2 reads FQNEAQ (reference sequence). V was clipped by 2 bases and J by 1 base, with 6 bases between them. The DNA of the CDR3 is TGTGCCAGCAGCTTAAGCTCAAGCAATCAGCCCCAGCATTTT. This sequence encodes CASSLSSSNQPQHF.

The chain carries TRBV19 and TRBJ2-3; TRBD2 matches 12 bases. The CDR3 is 18 residues long. The V gene end was trimmed by 0 bases and the J gene end by 2 bases; junction bases not matched to a gene: 6. Germline CDR1 is LNHDA and CDR2 is SQIVND (reference sequence). The CDR3 loop is CASSIDLRLAGVTDTQYF. DNA of the CDR3: TGTGCCAGTAGTATAGATCTACGACTAGCGGGAGTCACAGATACGCAGTATTTT. Drawing the rest from reference TRBV19 and TRBJ2-3, the complete variable domain is DGGITQSPKYLFRKEGQNVTLSCEQNLNHDAMYWYRQDPGQGLRLIYYSQIVNDFQKGDIAEGYSVSREKKESFPLTVTSAQKNPTAFYLCASSIDLRLAGVTDTQYFGPGTRLTVL.

This clone appeared a few times. The gene calls are TRBV5-4 and TRBJ1-2; TRBD1 might be the D (5 bases). Looked up from germline, CDR1 is SGHNT and CDR2 is YYREEE (reference sequence). V was pared by 4 bases and J by 6 bases, with 16 bases between. The length of the CDR3 is 14 residues. Written as DNA, the CDR3 is TGTGCCAGCAGCGGATTCGCCCCCAGGGATGGCTACACCTTC. It is translated as CASSGFAPRDGYTF.

The chain links TRBV2 to TRBJ2-7; 13 bases are shared with TRBD2. Germline CDR1 is SNHLY and CDR2 is FYNNEI. The trim removed 3 bases at V and 3 bases at J, leaving 2 bases unmatched. This CDR3 spans 15 amino acids. The CDR3 sequence is CASSDWTSGSYEQYF. CDR3 bases: TGTGCCAGCAGTGACTGGACTAGCGGGAGCTACGAGCAGTACTTC.

This clone was counted a few times. This chain joins TRBV20-1 and TRBJ2-7; D remains ambiguous. V shed 5 bases and J shed 3 bases, with 8 bases lying between them. The germline V gene encodes CDR1 DFQATT and CDR2 SNEGSKA (reference sequence). The CDR3 is 11 residues long. CDR3 sequence: CSAEQSYEQYF. The CDR3 DNA sequence: TGCAGTGCTGAACAGAGCTACGAGCAGTACTTC.

This clone was counted a single time. V usage is TRBV5-6 and J usage is TRBJ1-2; D may be TRBD1 (5 bases). The V gene's germline CDR1 is SGHDT and CDR2 YYEEEE. This CDR3 spans 15 amino acids. Trimming took off 4 bases at V and 6 bases at J, with 19 bases between the two ends. The CDR3 is CASSPSGVGWNGYTF. CDR3 nucleotides: TGTGCCAGCAGCCCATCGGGGGTGGGTTGGAATGGCTACACCTTC.

In DNA, the CDR3 is TGCGCCAGCAGCTTGGCCGGGGACAGGGTGGACAATGAGCAGTTCTTC. Residues: CASSLAGDRVDNEQFF. This chain uses TRBV5-1 with TRBJ2-1, with TRBD1 identical over 9 bases. There are 16 residues in the CDR3. Trimming took 0 bases from V and 5 from J; bases not matched to a gene: 6. Germline CDR1 SGHRS, CDR2 YFSETQ.

The chain uses TRBV7-9 and TRBJ1-1; a weak D match, TRBD1 (5 bases). V lost 5 bases to trimming and J lost 1 base, with 14 bases between them. Germline V CDR1 and CDR2: SEHNR, FQNEAQ (reference sequence). The CDR3 is 15 residues long. The CDR3 sequence is CASSPPQAENTEAFF. The CDR3, as DNA: TGTGCCAGCAGCCCACCACAGGCGGAGAACACTGAAGCTTTCTTT. The full variable domain, its missing parts supplied by reference TRBV7-9 and TRBJ1-1, is DTGVSQNPRHKITKRGQNVTFRCDPISEHNRLYWYRQTLGQGPEFLTYFQNEAQLEKSRLLSDRFSAERPKGSFSTLEIQRTEQGDSAMYLCASSPPQAENTEAFFGQGTRLTVV.

The rearrangement links TRBV7-9 to TRBJ1-5, with D unresolved. V was shortened by 4 bases and J by 6 bases, with 16 bases between the two germline ends. The CDR3 loop spans 15 amino acids. Germline-derived CDR1 and CDR2 are SEHNR and FQNEAQ (reference sequence). CDR3 in amino acids: CASSSGATAGQPQHF. DNA for the CDR3: TGTGCCAGCAGCTCCGGTGCAACCGCGGGTCAGCCCCAGCATTTT. The full variable domain, completed using reference TRBV7-9 and TRBJ1-5, is DTGVSQNPRHKITKRGQNVTFRCDPISEHNRLYWYRQTLGQGPEFLTYFQNEAQLEKSRLLSDRFSAERPKGSFSTLEIQRTEQGDSAMYLCASSSGATAGQPQHFGDGTRLSIL.

This clone was detected a few times. The chain joins TRBV5-6 to TRBJ1-5; D not resolved. Deletions cut 1 base from V and 2 bases from J, with 4 bases between. Germline-derived CDR1 and CDR2 are SGHDT and YYEEEE. CDR3 size: 13 residues. CDR3 protein: CASSLRGNQPQHF. The CDR3 region has the DNA TGTGCCAGCAGCTTGCGGGGCAATCAGCCCCAGCATTTT.

J is TRBJ2-1 and V is TRBV7-8; 10 bases map to TRBD2. J lost 2 bases, V lost 5 bases, and 12 bases had no gene match. The CDR3 is 18 amino acids. The V gene's germline CDR1 is SGHVS and CDR2 FQNEAQ. Written as DNA, the CDR3 is TGTGCCAGCAGCCCTGGAGGCAGCGGGGGGGCCCCCTACAATGAGCAGTTCTTC. Translation: CASSPGGSGGAPYNEQFF.

Concerning this clone itself: The same CDR3 is also encoded by other DNA sequences in this sample. This sequence joins TRBV27 and TRBJ1-1; D is unresolved. The CDR3 spans 13 residues. Germline CDR1 and CDR2: MNHEY and SMNVEV (reference sequence). V lost 0 bases and J lost 0, with 2 bases in between. Here the CDR3 reads CASSLSVNTEAFF. CDR3 DNA: TGTGCCAGCAGTTTATCCGTGAACACTGAAGCTTTCTTT.

The chain uses TRBV5-1 and TRBJ2-5; D remains unclear. This CDR3 is 13 amino acids long. Germline loops: CDR1 SGHRS, CDR2 YFSETQ. V was clipped by 0 bases and J by 1 base, with 4 bases between them. CDR3 region: CASSLETQETQYF. The CDR3 DNA is TGCGCCAGCAGCTTGGAGACCCAAGAGACCCAGTACTTC.

The chain links TRBV27 to TRBJ1-2; D uncertain. Between the trimmed V and J ends, which lost 6 bases and 4 bases, there was a span of 6 bases. Germline lookup yields CDR1 MNHEY and CDR2 SMNVEV (reference sequence). CDR3 length equals 11 residues. The CDR3 loop is CASRSVYGYTF. CDR3 sequence (DNA): TGTGCCAGCAGGTCGGTCTATGGCTACACCTTC.

This clone was seen only a few times. The chain recombines TRBV13 with TRBJ1-1; 7 nucleotides match TRBD1. Germline CDR1 reads PRHDT; CDR2 reads FYEKMQ (reference sequence). This CDR3 contains 12 residues. Trimming took 5 bases from V and 6 from J; bases not matched to a gene: 3. The CDR3, as DNA: TGTGCCAGCAGCCACAGGGGTGCTGAAGCTTTCTTT. Its translation is CASSHRGAEAFF.

The rearrangement joins TRBV2 to TRBJ1-1; maybe TRBD1 (5 bases). The germline V gene encodes CDR1 SNHLY and CDR2 FYNNEI. The CDR3 totals 14 residues. The V gene lost 8 bases and the J gene lost 2 bases, with 15 bases spanning the gap. The CDR3 loop reads CASGGRSLNTEAFF. CDR3 in DNA: TGTGCCAGCGGGGGACGGAGTTTAAACACTGAAGCTTTCTTT.

This clone has just a few counts. V is TRBV14 and J is TRBJ2-5; perhaps TRBD2 as D (5 bases). The CDR3 covers 12 residues. V shed 8 bases and J shed 0 bases, with 7 bases lying between them. Germline CDR1 SGHDN, CDR2 FVKESK. DNA of the CDR3: TGTGCCAGCGCGGACTACCAAGAGACCCAGTACTTC. This gives the protein CASADYQETQYF.

The V gene is TRBV29-1, the J gene TRBJ2-5; TRBD1 might be the D (6 bases). This CDR3 has 12 amino acids. Germline assignment: CDR1 SQVTM and CDR2 ANQGSEA. The germline V and J ends were trimmed by 6 bases and 4 bases, with 12 bases remaining between them. The CDR3 DNA reads as TGCAGCGTATCCCCACAGGGAGAGACCCAGTACTTC. Its translation is CSVSPQGETQYF.

The genes are TRBV4-1 and TRBJ2-7; D is unresolved. Germline V gene lookup returns CDR1 MGHRA and CDR2 YSYEKL. The CDR3 consists of 11 residues. V was shortened by 5 bases and J by 5 bases, with 7 bases between the two germline ends. CDR3 residues: CASSDSNEQYF. CDR3 nucleotide sequence: TGCGCCAGCAGCGATAGTAACGAGCAGTACTTC.

This clone came up a few times. The V call is TRBV27, the J call TRBJ1-5; D is unresolved. The germline V and J ends were trimmed by 1 base and 3 bases, with 7 bases remaining between them. Germline values: CDR1 MNHEY, CDR2 SMNVEV (reference sequence). The CDR3 contains 14 residues. Here the CDR3 reads CASSLFPNNQPQHF. The CDR3 DNA sequence: TGTGCCAGCAGTTTATTCCCCAACAATCAGCCCCAGCATTTT.